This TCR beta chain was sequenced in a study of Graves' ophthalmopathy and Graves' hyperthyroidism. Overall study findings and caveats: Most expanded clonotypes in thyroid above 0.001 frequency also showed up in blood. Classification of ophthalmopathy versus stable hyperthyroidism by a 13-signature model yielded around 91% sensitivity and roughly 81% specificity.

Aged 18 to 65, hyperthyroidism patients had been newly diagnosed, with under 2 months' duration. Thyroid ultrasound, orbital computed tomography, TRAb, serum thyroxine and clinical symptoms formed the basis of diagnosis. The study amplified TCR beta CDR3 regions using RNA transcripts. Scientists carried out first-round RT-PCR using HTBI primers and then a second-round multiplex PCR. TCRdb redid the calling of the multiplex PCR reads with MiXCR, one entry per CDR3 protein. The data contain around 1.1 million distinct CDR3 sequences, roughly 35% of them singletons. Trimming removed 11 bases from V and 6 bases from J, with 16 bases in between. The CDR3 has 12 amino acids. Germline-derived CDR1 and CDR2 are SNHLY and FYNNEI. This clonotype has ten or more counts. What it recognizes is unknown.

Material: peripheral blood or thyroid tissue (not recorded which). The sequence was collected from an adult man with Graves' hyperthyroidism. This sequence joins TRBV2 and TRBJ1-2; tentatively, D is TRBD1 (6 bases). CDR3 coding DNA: TGTGCCCTGGAGGGGGGAGAGGATGGCTACACCTTC. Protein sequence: CALEGGEDGYTF. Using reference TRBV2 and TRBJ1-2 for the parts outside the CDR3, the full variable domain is EPEVTQTPSHQVTQMGQEVILRCVPISNHLYFYWYRQILGQKVEFLVSFYNNEISEKSEIFDDQFSVERPDGSNFTLKIRSTKLEDSAMYFCALEGGEDGYTFGSGTRLTVV.